The following is a TCR beta chain sequence with its context. Its target is unknown. Naive CD8 populations comprised CD45RO-negative cells positively selected for CCR7, excluding terminally differentiated effector memory CD45RA+ cells. This record belongs to a study of shared clonotypes between healthy human individuals. Study information: CD4 naive cells filled three plates per donor, CD4 memory three, CD8 naive two and CD8 memory one. Study-wide findings and caveats: Some clonotypes were shared by all four sorted-subset donors, while others were not shared. The non-shared ones had lower generation probabilities than the shared ones. Sharing across a handful of donors was seen in approximately 5.2% of naive CD4 clonotypes.

V gave up 0 bases and J gave up 6 bases; unmatched junction bases: 17. The CDR3 is made up of 19 amino acids. CDR1 is ENHRY and CDR2 is SYGVKD in the germline V gene. Replicate PCRs from sorted subsets contained approximately 200 ng DNA, which is some 29,000 T cell genomes. The repertoire was sequenced with immunoSEQ multiplex PCR; TCRdb's copy has only in-frame clones and lacks some. The sample yields roughly 2,000,000 clones, 90% to 95% seen once. V is TRBV10-3 and J is TRBJ2-7, with 10 bases matching TRBD2. Source material: naive CD8+ T cells from PBMCs. The clonotype originates from a young man in good health. Some clones in this sample may be carry-over from other donors' samples. The CDR3 protein is CAISESGALEAGGRGEQYF. The CDR3, as DNA: TGTGCCATCAGTGAGTCTGGGGCACTGGAAGCGGGAGGGCGTGGCGAGCAGTACTTC.